The 26 T cell receptor beta chains below all came from one sample that was sequenced in a study of blood T cell repertoires in COVID-19 (TCRdb year 2020). The library relied on the immunoSEQ multiplex PCR assay. In its TCRdb copy, this immuneACCESS table keeps in-frame sequences only and misses some clones. Where compared with another copy, unresolved V genes explain less than half of these, and the others have no known cause. The sample contains around 120,000 clones, about 74% of them found a single time. Roughly 5.6% of the sample comes from the top ten. The source material was peripheral blood. The receptor set was obtained from a man aged 70 or older with acute or convalescent COVID-19.

The chain joins TRBV19 to TRBJ2-3; 13 bases are a match to TRBD2. The CDR3 loop spans 18 amino acids. With V trimmed by 3 bases and J by 6 bases, 12 bases remained unmatched. Germline CDR1 LNHDA, CDR2 SQIVND (reference sequence). The CDR3 DNA follows: TGTGCCAGTAGTATCTCGGGACTAGCGGGATCCTCAGCGGATACGCAGTATTTT. This gives the protein CASSISGLAGSSADTQYF.

This clone was seen a single time. This chain links TRBV30 with TRBJ2-7, with 10 bases fitting TRBD1. In germline, CDR1 is GTSNPN, CDR2 SVGIG (reference sequence). Trimming at V came to 5 bases and at J to 4 bases, leaving 5 bases not matched to a gene. CDR3 length: 13 amino acids. CDR3 nucleotide sequence: TGTGCCTGGGTACCGGGACAGGGGTACGAGCAGTACTTC. It encodes CAWVPGQGYEQYF. The full variable domain, its missing parts supplied by reference TRBV30 and TRBJ2-7, is SQTIHQWPATLVQPVGSPLSLECTVEGTSNPNLYWYRQAAGRGLQLLFYSVGIGQISSEVPQNLSASRPQDRQFILSSKKLLLSDSGFYLCAWVPGQGYEQYFGPGTRLTVT.

The chain uses TRBV5-1 and TRBJ2-7; no reliable D call. Trimming removed 0 bases from V and 4 bases from J, with 11 bases in between. In germline, CDR1 is SGHRS, CDR2 YFSETQ. The CDR3 covers 14 residues. The CDR3 DNA reads TGCGCCAGCAGCTTGGCCTCAGTGAATTACGAGCAGTACTTC. This encodes CASSLASVNYEQYF. The full variable domain, its missing parts supplied by reference TRBV5-1 and TRBJ2-7, is KAGVTQTPRYLIKTRGQQVTLSCSPISGHRSVSWYQQTPGQGLQFLFEYFSETQRNKGNFPGRFSGRQFSNSRSEMNVSTLELGDSALYLCASSLASVNYEQYFGPGTRLTVT.

V usage is TRBV5-1 and J usage is TRBJ1-1, with D perhaps TRBD1 (6 bases). The germline V and J ends were trimmed by 0 bases and 7 bases, with 10 bases remaining between them. Germline V CDR1 and CDR2: SGHRS, YFSETQ. The CDR3 contains 13 residues. CDR3 DNA: TGCGCCAGCAGCTTGGAACGAGGGGGTGAAGCTTTCTTT. Translation: CASSLERGGEAFF.

V and J are TRBV5-5 and TRBJ1-5, with a tentative D call TRBD1 (5 bases). CDR3 length: 14 residues. The germline V and J ends were trimmed by 7 bases and 1 base, with 12 bases remaining between them. In germline, CDR1 is SGHKS, CDR2 YYEKEE (reference sequence). The CDR3 coding sequence is TGTGCCAGCTCGGAGGGGTGGAGCAATCAGCCCCAGCATTTT. It codes for CASSEGWSNQPQHF.

The chain recombines TRBV4-1 with TRBJ2-1; TRBD1 might be the D (6 bases). CDR3 length equals 18 residues. V was shortened by 3 bases and J by 1 base, with 19 bases between the two germline ends. Germline values: CDR1 MGHRA, CDR2 YSYEKL. The CDR3 bases are TGCGCCAGCAGCCAGTTAGGGGGACGGCTACAATCCTACAATGAGCAGTTCTTC. This encodes CASSQLGGRLQSYNEQFF.

The V gene is TRBV21-1, the J gene TRBJ1-5; the table's D gene call, TRBD1, was not cross checked with the DNA. TRBV21-1 corresponds to a pseudogene. The CDR3 is made up of 15 amino acids. The DNA of the CDR3 is TGTGCCAGCAGCACCCCTGGTAGGGGGATGCAGCCCCAGCATTTT. Residues: CASSTPGRGMQPQHF.

The V and J genes are TRBV3-1 (or the pseudogene TRBV3-2) and TRBJ1-1; D is possibly TRBD1 (6 bases). Germline V gene lookup returns CDR1 LGHDT and CDR2 YNNKEL (reference sequence). CDR3 length equals 15 residues. V lost 1 base and J lost 4, with 13 bases in between. The CDR3 reads CASSQGDEGGTEAFF. The DNA of the CDR3 is TGTGCCAGCAGCCAAGGGGACGAAGGGGGCACTGAAGCTTTCTTT.

This clone was seen more than once but under ten times. The chain joins TRBV27 to TRBJ2-7; TRBD1 might be the D (5 bases). The germline V gene encodes CDR1 MNHEY and CDR2 SMNVEV (reference sequence). This CDR3 is built from 14 residues. Trimming stripped 0 bases from V and 2 bases from J, with 8 bases between. The CDR3 loop is CASSLSPGPYEQYF. In nucleotides, the CDR3 is TGTGCCAGCAGTTTATCCCCAGGGCCCTACGAGCAGTACTTC.

The chain recombines TRBV11-2 with TRBJ2-7; 9 nucleotides line up with TRBD1. There are 18 residues in the CDR3. The germline CDR1 and CDR2 sequences are SGHAT and FQNNGV. Losses at the gene ends were 0 bases for V and 1 base for J; bases not matched to a gene: 10. CDR3 coding DNA: TGTGCCAGCAGCTTAGACCGCTTTGGGACAGGGAAATCCTACGAGCAGTACTTC. Its protein product is CASSLDRFGTGKSYEQYF.

The V and J genes are TRBV19 and TRBJ1-3; a weak D match, TRBD1 (5 bases). CDR1 is LNHDA, CDR2 SQIVND, per germline (reference sequence). V shed 8 bases and J shed 7 bases, with 18 bases lying between them. CDR3 length: 14 amino acids. CDR3 DNA: TGTGCCAGTGTTGGGGACTCCTCGGGCAACACCATATATTTT. It yields the protein CASVGDSSGNTIYF.

This chain joins TRBV19 and TRBJ2-7, with 8 nucleotides matching TRBD1. Germline loops: CDR1 LNHDA, CDR2 SQIVND (reference sequence). The CDR3 runs to 13 residues. J was trimmed by 7 bases and V by 8 bases; bases with no gene match: 10. Here the CDR3 DNA reads TGTGCCAGTCGTGGGACAGGCGAGGATGAGCAGTACTTC. It codes for CASRGTGEDEQYF.

The chain recombines TRBV7-2 with TRBJ2-5, with a tentative D call TRBD1 (6 bases). The CDR3 is 17 amino acids. The V end lost 4 bases, the J end lost 5 bases, and 23 bases lay between the germline ends. The V gene's germline CDR1 is SGHTA and CDR2 FQGNSA. The DNA of the CDR3 is TGTGCCAGCAGCTCTCGCCTAGGGGGTTGGGGGTCCGAGACCCAGTACTTC. Translation: CASSSRLGGWGSETQYF.

V is TRBV14 and J is TRBJ1-3; 8 bases agree with TRBD1. CDR1 SGHDN and CDR2 FVKESK come from the germline V gene. The ends lost 3 bases at V and 4 bases at J; junction bases unmatched: 8. This CDR3 spans 16 amino acids. The chain's CDR3 is CASSHKGRGRGNTIYF. The CDR3 bases are TGTGCCAGCAGCCATAAGGGCAGGGGGCGCGGAAACACCATATATTTT.

There are a few counts of this clone. The rearrangement joins TRBV28 to TRBJ2-7; TRBD2 matches 11 bases. Germline V gene data show CDR1 as MDHEN and CDR2 as SYDVKM. Trimming took 3 bases from V and 6 from J; bases not matched to a gene: 10. The CDR3 runs to 16 residues. CDR3 sequence: CASSLSLAGGAGEQYF. The CDR3 DNA is TGTGCCAGCAGTTTGTCGCTAGCGGGAGGCGCTGGCGAGCAGTACTTC.

This chain joins TRBV19 and TRBJ2-6; TRBD1 is a possible D gene (5 bases). Germline-derived CDR1 and CDR2 are LNHDA and SQIVND (reference sequence). The CDR3 length is 15 residues. V lost 7 bases and J 2 bases, leaving 12 bases between the germline ends. CDR3 amino acids: CASTWSGTGANVLTF. CDR3 DNA: TGTGCCAGTACGTGGTCAGGGACTGGGGCCAACGTCCTGACTTTC.

V gene TRBV29-1 combines with J gene TRBJ2-7, with 9 nucleotides matching TRBD1. This CDR3 comprises 13 residues. After removal of 3 bases from V and 7 bases from J, the junction contained 7 bases not matched to a gene. CDR1 and CDR2 from the germline V gene are SQVTM and ANQGSEA. The CDR3 coding sequence is TGCAGCGTTGAGAGGTTGGGACAGGGTGAGCAGTACTTC. Protein: CSVERLGQGEQYF.

The chain uses TRBV2 and TRBJ2-5; D possibly corresponds to TRBD1 (8 bases). V dropped 7 bases and J dropped 5 bases, with 17 bases sitting between them. Germline CDR1 SNHLY, CDR2 FYNNEI. The CDR3 loop spans 14 amino acids. CDR3 in DNA: TGTGCCAGCACCAGGACAGGGAGGGGTGAGACCCAGTACTTC. Translated: CASTRTGRGETQYF.

The chain couples TRBV30 to TRBJ1-6; D unresolved. Germline lookup yields CDR1 GTSNPN and CDR2 SVGIG (reference sequence). Deletions cut 3 bases from V and 10 bases from J, with 13 bases between. The CDR3 consists of 13 residues. CDR3 sequence reads: CAWSVGIESPLHF. As DNA, the CDR3 is TGTGCCTGGAGCGTCGGTATAGAATCACCCCTCCACTTT. Full variable domain (rest looked up from reference TRBV30 and TRBJ1-6): SQTIHQWPATLVQPVGSPLSLECTVEGTSNPNLYWYRQAAGRGLQLLFYSVGIGQISSEVPQNLSASRPQDRQFILSSKKLLLSDSGFYLCAWSVGIESPLHFGNGTRLTVT.

This chain joins TRBV9 and TRBJ2-1; 8 bases are shared with TRBD2. The CDR3 is made up of 14 amino acids. V lost 6 bases to trimming and J lost 4 bases; unmatched junction nucleotides: 6. CDR1 is SGDLS and CDR2 is YYNGEE in the germline V gene. The CDR3 reads CASTPLAGYNEQFF. The CDR3 DNA is TGTGCCAGCACCCCCTTAGCGGGATACAATGAGCAGTTCTTC. The complete variable domain, with remaining parts taken from reference TRBV9 and TRBJ2-1, reads DSGVTQTPKHLITATGQRVTLRCSPRSGDLSVYWYQQSLDQGLQFLIQYYNGEERAKGNILERFSAQQFPDLHSELNLSSLELGDSALYFCASTPLAGYNEQFFGPGTRLTVL.

The chain recombines TRBV20-1 with TRBJ2-1; 7 bases match TRBD2. CDR1 is DFQATT and CDR2 is SNEGSKA in the germline V gene (reference sequence). The junction had 8 bases not matched to a gene; V was cut back by 3 bases and J by 6 bases. This CDR3 is 14 amino acids long. DNA for the CDR3: TGCAGTGCTAGTGGCGGGAGTGGGGGCAATGAGCAGTTCTTC. Translating it yields CSASGGSGGNEQFF.

The V and J genes are TRBV6-6 and TRBJ1-4; TRBD1 matches at 7 bases. CDR1 and CDR2 from the germline V gene are MNHNY and SVGAGI (reference sequence). The CDR3 is 15 amino acids. Trimming removed 5 bases from V and 8 bases from J; junction bases left unmatched: 11. CDR3 region: CASSDRDPKGEKLFF. CDR3 nucleotide sequence: TGTGCCAGCAGTGACAGGGACCCCAAAGGGGAAAAACTGTTTTTT.

The rearrangement uses TRBV6-2 or TRBV6-3 and TRBJ1-1; unclear D gene. Per germline, CDR1 MNHEY and CDR2 SVGEGT. V gave up 3 bases and J gave up 5 bases, with 7 bases separating them. The length of the CDR3 is 12 residues. CDR3 DNA: TGTGCCAGCAGTTATTCGGTAACTGAAGCTTTCTTT. Its translation is CASSYSVTEAFF.

The rearrangement links TRBV5-1 to TRBJ1-1; 7 bases fit TRBD1. The ends lost 7 bases at V and 0 bases at J; junction bases unmatched: 3. This CDR3 is 13 amino acids long. Germline V gene data show CDR1 as SGHRS and CDR2 as YFSETQ. The CDR3 DNA sequence: TGCGCCAGCGCAGGGGGAATGAACACTGAAGCTTTCTTT. Translation gives CASAGGMNTEAFF.

This clone has more than one count but fewer than ten. This chain uses TRBV11-2 with TRBJ2-3; the D gene is possibly TRBD1 (6 bases). This CDR3 is 17 amino acids long. Looked up from germline, CDR1 is SGHAT and CDR2 is FQNNGV. V dropped 5 bases and J dropped 0 bases, with 18 bases sitting between them. The CDR3, as DNA: TGTGCCAGCAGCACCCTCAGGGGTCAGCCTAGCACAGATACGCAGTATTTT. The encoded protein is CASSTLRGQPSTDTQYF.

J is TRBJ1-3 and V is TRBV5-5; D is unclear. V lost 0 bases and J 2 bases, leaving 12 bases between the germline ends. Germline V gives CDR1 SGHKS, CDR2 YYEKEE (reference sequence). The CDR3 is made up of 16 amino acids. CDR3 sequence reads: CASSLGESLAGNTIYF. As DNA, the CDR3 is TGTGCCAGCAGCTTGGGCGAGAGTCTAGCTGGAAACACCATATATTTT. Based on the CDR3 plus reference TRBV5-5 and TRBJ1-3, the full variable domain is DAGVTQSPTHLIKTRGQQVTLRCSPISGHKSVSWYQQVLGQGPQFIFQYYEKEERGRGNFPDRFSARQFPNYSSELNVNALLLGDSALYLCASSLGESLAGNTIYFGEGSWLTVV.